The next 24 T cell receptor beta chains were all read from a single sample in a study of blood T cell repertoires in COVID-19. The data were produced by immunoSEQ multiplex PCR, yet TCRdb's version contains in-frame clones alone and is incomplete. The table shows some 190,000 clones, with around four fifths occurring only once. The sequencing sample was made of peripheral blood. The receptors originated from a woman in her 70s with active or convalescent COVID-19.

This clone has a single count. V and J are TRBV5-1 and TRBJ1-3; no reliable D call. CDR1 and CDR2 (germline): SGHRS, YFSETQ. The CDR3 runs 14 residues. V lost 0 bases and J lost 3, with 7 bases in between. The CDR3 protein is CASSLGTSGNTIYF. The DNA of the CDR3 is TGCGCCAGCAGCTTGGGCACAAGTGGAAACACCATATATTTT.

The gene calls are TRBV27 and TRBJ2-1, with a tentative D call TRBD2 (5 bases). V was shortened by 3 bases and J by 3 bases, with 6 bases between the two germline ends. The CDR3 extends over 13 amino acids. The V gene's germline CDR1 is MNHEY and CDR2 SMNVEV (reference sequence). The CDR3 DNA sequence: TGTGCCAGCAGTTTCGGACTCTACAATGAGCAGTTCTTC. It specifies CASSFGLYNEQFF.

The genes are TRBV2 and TRBJ2-1; the D gene is possibly TRBD1 (5 bases). The CDR3 sequence is 15 residues long. Germline V gives CDR1 SNHLY, CDR2 FYNNEI. V gave up 6 bases and J gave up 7 bases, with 19 bases separating them. This CDR3 is CASRGQGVMGNEQFF. CDR3 DNA: TGTGCCAGCAGGGGTCAAGGGGTCATGGGGAATGAGCAGTTCTTC.

The V and J genes are TRBV19 and TRBJ1-5, with 8 bases matching TRBD1. The CDR3 is made up of 15 amino acids. Germline V gives CDR1 LNHDA, CDR2 SQIVND (reference sequence). Unmatched junction bases numbered 5, after V lost 5 bases and J lost 2 bases. CDR3 region: CASSSWGQGNQPQHF. CDR3 bases: TGTGCCAGTAGTTCATGGGGACAGGGCAATCAGCCCCAGCATTTT.

The V call is TRBV12-5, the J call TRBJ2-2; TRBD2 matches at 9 bases. CDR1 and CDR2 from the germline V gene are LGHNT and FRNRAP. V lost 0 bases to trimming and J lost 0 bases; unmatched junction nucleotides: 5. The CDR3 is 18 amino acids. The CDR3 region is CASGLVRLAGTNTGELFF. The CDR3 nucleotides are TGTGCTAGTGGTTTGGTCCGGCTAGCGGGAACGAACACCGGGGAGCTGTTTTTT. The full variable domain, completed using reference TRBV12-5 and TRBJ2-2, is DARVTQTPRHKVTEMGQEVTMRCQPILGHNTVFWYRQTMMQGLELLAYFRNRAPLDDSGMPKDRFSAEMPDATLATLKIQPSEPRDSAVYFCASGLVRLAGTNTGELFFGEGSRLTVL.

CDR3 sequence reads: CASRPGLLHTDTQYF. The CDR3 nucleotides read TGTGCCAGCAGGCCAGGACTGCTTCACACAGATACGCAGTATTTT. V is TRBV6-5 and J is TRBJ2-3; D may be TRBD2 (5 bases). Germline V lookup: CDR1 MNHEY, CDR2 SVGAGI. V was clipped by 6 bases and J by 2 bases, with 15 bases between them. This CDR3 has 15 residues.

In DNA form, the CDR3 reads TGTGCCACCAGTGATCGGGGCGCGGGGTCTGAAGCTTTCTTT. Protein sequence: CATSDRGAGSEAFF. V usage is TRBV24-1 and J usage is TRBJ1-1, with D possibly TRBD1 on 5 matching bases. Germline V gene sequence: CDR1 KGHDR, CDR2 SFDVKD. The CDR3 loop spans 14 amino acids. V was pared by 3 bases and J by 6 bases, with 13 bases between.

In its sample, this clone was seen once. V gene TRBV14 combines with J gene TRBJ2-3; no reliable D call. This CDR3 contains 16 residues. The V and J ends lost 1 base and 2 bases respectively, with 13 bases between them. Germline CDR1 is SGHDN and CDR2 is FVKESK. The CDR3 DNA reads TGTGCCAGCAGCCAAGGCGGATCTCGCCCCACAGATACGCAGTATTTT. This sequence encodes CASSQGGSRPTDTQYF.

In this sample, this clone turned up once. This chain joins TRBV9 and TRBJ2-7; D is ambiguous. The germline gives CDR1 SGDLS, CDR2 YYNGEE. V lost 4 bases and J 1 base, leaving 12 bases between the germline ends. The CDR3 totals 14 residues. The CDR3 DNA follows: TGTGCCAGCAGCCCCGTTGGCTCGTCCTACGAGCAGTACTTC. Translated: CASSPVGSSYEQYF. The full variable domain, in which reference TRBV9 and TRBJ2-7 provide the parts outside the CDR3, is DSGVTQTPKHLITATGQRVTLRCSPRSGDLSVYWYQQSLDQGLQFLIQYYNGEERAKGNILERFSAQQFPDLHSELNLSSLELGDSALYFCASSPVGSSYEQYFGPGTRLTVT.

The chain has TRBV2 and TRBJ2-7, with D maybe TRBD2 (5 bases). Germline CDR1 SNHLY, CDR2 FYNNEI. The CDR3 sequence is 14 residues long. V dropped 7 bases and J dropped 3 bases, with 16 bases sitting between them. CDR3 sequence reads: CASTRRAAVYEQYF. For the CDR3, the DNA is TGTGCCAGCACCCGGCGGGCGGCAGTCTACGAGCAGTACTTC.

V is TRBV3-1 (or the pseudogene TRBV3-2) and J is TRBJ2-1; 7 positions match TRBD2. V was pared by 4 bases and J by 6 bases, with 12 bases of the junction left unmatched. Germline CDR1 LGHDT, CDR2 YNNKEL (reference sequence). This CDR3 spans 16 amino acids. This chain's CDR3 is CASSPSGPKGFNEQFF. In nucleotides, the CDR3 is TGTGCCAGCAGCCCTAGCGGACCGAAGGGATTCAATGAGCAGTTCTTC.

This chain joins TRBV27 and TRBJ1-2; D unclear. Germline CDR1 MNHEY, CDR2 SMNVEV (reference sequence). V shed 2 bases and J shed 5 bases, with 9 bases lying between them. The CDR3 extends over 13 amino acids. CDR3 nucleotide sequence: TGTGCCAGCAGTTTAGGGCAGGCTTATGGCTACACCTTC. This sequence encodes CASSLGQAYGYTF.

This chain connects TRBV12-3 or TRBV12-4 to TRBJ1-3, with no clear D. This CDR3 contains 13 residues. V lost 6 bases and J 0 bases, leaving 6 bases between the germline ends. CDR3 amino acids: CASRGDSGNTIYF. The CDR3, as DNA: TGTGCCAGCAGGGGAGACTCTGGAAACACCATATATTTT.

V and J are TRBV21-1 and TRBJ1-1; the D segment call TRBD1 is taken from the table without a DNA check. TRBV21-1 is a known pseudogene. The CDR3 has 15 amino acids. As DNA, the CDR3 is TGTGCCAGCAGCATTATAAGGGGGCAGGGAACTGAAGCTTTCTTT. Encoded protein: CASSIIRGQGTEAFF.

J is TRBJ1-5 and V is TRBV19, with a possible D match to TRBD1 (6 bases). The CDR3 consists of 18 residues. V dropped 2 bases and J dropped 1 base, with 18 bases sitting between them. Germline CDR1 LNHDA, CDR2 SQIVND (reference sequence). The CDR3 DNA is TGTGCCAGTAGTATAAGGTACTCGGGGACAAGGAGCAATCAGCCCCAGCATTTT. This translates into CASSIRYSGTRSNQPQHF.

The V gene is TRBV14, the J gene TRBJ1-2; 9 bases are shared with TRBD1. CDR1 and CDR2 from the germline V gene are SGHDN and FVKESK. V trimming: 2 bases; J trimming: 2 bases; junction bases outside the gene matches: 3. The CDR3 is 15 residues long. The CDR3 DNA sequence: TGTGCCAGCAGCCAACCGGGACAGGGAAACTATGGCTACACCTTC. Its protein is CASSQPGQGNYGYTF.

The CDR3 nucleotides read TGCGCCAGCAGCTTGTTTCAAGGGGCGAAATACGAGCAGTACTTC. Its translation is CASSLFQGAKYEQYF. The rearrangement joins TRBV5-1 to TRBJ2-7; perhaps TRBD1 as D (5 bases). The CDR3 is made up of 15 amino acids. V lost 1 base and J 4 bases, leaving 15 bases between the germline ends. CDR1 and CDR2 (germline): SGHRS, YFSETQ.

The genes are TRBV6-5 and TRBJ1-1; 7 nucleotides line up with TRBD1. CDR1 is MNHEY and CDR2 is SVGAGI in the germline V gene. This CDR3 contains 11 residues. V shed 8 bases, J shed 8 bases, and the junction held 5 bases outside the gene matches. CDR3 protein: CASRGTAEAFF. CDR3 DNA sequence: TGTGCCAGCCGGGGGACAGCCGAAGCTTTCTTT.

This chain connects TRBV2 to TRBJ2-1, with TRBD2 matching over 14 bases. CDR1 SNHLY and CDR2 FYNNEI come from the germline V gene. There are 15 residues in the CDR3. V lost 6 bases and J lost 9; bases outside the gene matches: 7. This CDR3 reads CASRPRLAGGVEQFF. Written as DNA, the CDR3 is TGTGCCAGCAGGCCCAGACTAGCGGGAGGGGTTGAGCAGTTCTTC.

The rearrangement joins TRBV2 to TRBJ2-4, with TRBD2 identical over 13 bases. Germline CDR1 reads SNHLY; CDR2 reads FYNNEI. The V segment lost 6 bases and the J segment 0 bases; nucleotides outside the gene matches: 5. CDR3 length equals 17 residues. CDR3 sequence: CASRGTSGNLAKNIQYF. CDR3 DNA: TGTGCCAGCAGGGGGACTAGCGGGAATCTAGCCAAAAACATTCAGTACTTC.

This sequence joins TRBV19 and TRBJ1-5; tentatively, D is TRBD1 (6 bases). Deletions cut 7 bases from V and 3 bases from J, with 16 bases between. The CDR3 length is 15 residues. Looked up from germline, CDR1 is LNHDA and CDR2 is SQIVND (reference sequence). CDR3 sequence: CASKGRGGDNQPQHF. The CDR3 bases are TGTGCCAGTAAGGGCAGGGGAGGGGACAATCAGCCCCAGCATTTT.

This clone was detected once. This chain uses TRBV28 with TRBJ2-1, with D possibly TRBD2 on 7 matching bases. The CDR3 totals 16 residues. V was pared by 6 bases and J by 6 bases, with 21 bases between. The germline CDR1 and CDR2 sequences are MDHEN and SYDVKM. The CDR3, as DNA: TGTGCCAGCAGAGCCTGGGGGGGGCTCAGGAGCAATGAGCAGTTCTTC. This sequence encodes CASRAWGGLRSNEQFF.

This clone was seen a handful of times. The CDR3 region has the DNA TGCAGCGCTCTGGACATGTTAACTAGCGGGGCCTACAATGAGCAGTTCTTC. Amino acids: CSALDMLTSGAYNEQFF. J is TRBJ2-1 and V is TRBV29-1, with TRBD2 matching 10 bases. Germline loops: CDR1 SQVTM, CDR2 ANQGSEA. The CDR3 is made up of 17 amino acids. With V trimmed by 7 bases and J by 2 bases, 14 bases remained unmatched.

The chain recombines TRBV4-2 with TRBJ2-1, with 11 bases matching TRBD1. V was clipped by 0 bases and J by 6 bases; unmatched bases: 10. Germline loops: CDR1 LGHNA, CDR2 YNFKEQ. This CDR3 is built from 18 residues. CDR3 region: CASSQDLLDRGLLNEQFF. CDR3 bases: TGTGCCAGCAGCCAAGATCTTTTGGACAGGGGGCTCCTCAATGAGCAGTTCTTC.